A single T cell receptor (beta chain) is shown here with its context. Original processing methods: Reference gene primer amplification yielded estimated nucleated cell counts. Some clones are missing from TCRdb's copy, which holds only in-frame ones; the method was immunoSEQ multiplex PCR. The V and J calls and clone size were taken over from that table, and D and trimming were inferred from the DNA. The sample carries approximately 100,000 clones, approximately 90% recorded once. During active infection, Seattle patients enrolled and were then monitored through disease. The sample is drawn from a study of blood T cell repertoires in COVID-19. About the research overall: Samples of COVID-19 (acute and convalescent) were obtained from the United States, Italy and Spain. In each case, the material was cDNA or gDNA derived from T cells, B-cell-depleted T cells, or PBMCs.

The CDR3 extends over 14 amino acids. With V trimmed by 3 bases and J by 7 bases, 9 bases remained unmatched. Germline-derived CDR1 and CDR2 are SQVTM and ANQGSEA. This clonotype was sampled from a human donor with COVID-19, enrolled during active disease. The donor label of this sample is uncertain. The sequenced sample consisted of peripheral blood. V is TRBV29-1 and J is TRBJ1-2; 9 bases align to TRBD1. In DNA, the CDR3 is TGCAGCGTTGAGAAAGGACAGGGGAGTCGTGGCTACACCTTC. This gives the protein CSVEKGQGSRGYTF.